The 2 T cell receptor beta chains below all came from one sample that was sequenced in a study of CD8 T cells in Susac syndrome (dated by TCRdb to the late 2010s). The library relied on the immunoSEQ multiplex PCR assay. RNA was extracted using the RNeasy kit, and about 0.5 to 1 microgram was reverse transcribed with random hexamers. TCRdb reanalyzed the raw reads on its own, using fastp at Q25 for trimming and MiXCR for clone calling, and kept in-frame beta chains. Rows are unified per CDR3 protein, each entry keeping the most common DNA and genes. For this sample the table gives a few hundred thousand distinct CDR3 sequences, of which approximately 94% were detected only once. Roughly 0.14% of the sample lies in the top ten. The specimen was CD4+ T cells from PBMCs. All receptors derive from a human donor with Susac syndrome.

The CDR3 nucleotides read TGTGCCAGCAGATCCAGGGGGCGCGGACCTAATGAAAAACTGTTTTTT. It codes for CASRSRGRGPNEKLFF. The chain combines TRBV12-3 or TRBV12-4 with TRBJ1-4; 8 bases line up with TRBD1. V lost 6 bases and J lost 3; bases outside the gene matches: 9. This CDR3 comprises 16 residues.

The V call is TRBV4-1, the J call TRBJ2-1; D is tentatively TRBD1 or TRBD2 (5 bases each). The V gene lost 0 bases and the J gene lost 0 bases, with 12 bases spanning the gap. Germline assignment: CDR1 MGHRA and CDR2 YSYEKL. The CDR3 totals 17 residues. The CDR3 is CASSQEDGTISYNEQFF. The CDR3 DNA reads as TGCGCCAGCAGCCAAGAAGACGGGACGATCTCCTACAATGAGCAGTTCTTC.